This T cell receptor beta chain was captured by sequencing in a study of blood T cell repertoires in COVID-19. Germline values: CDR1 SGHNT, CDR2 YYREEE (reference sequence). The CDR3 runs to 14 residues. The V gene end was trimmed by 2 bases and the J gene end by 3 bases; junction bases not matched to a gene: 2. Study processing details: Estimated nucleated cell counts came from reference gene primer amplification. Here immunoSEQ multiplex PCR was the method, and the copy in TCRdb shows in-frame clones only, minus some. D and trimming come from the DNA, and the V and J calls and clone size come from that table. The data contain some 150,000 clones, about 79% of them singletons.

The chain combines TRBV5-4 with TRBJ1-2; TRBD1 matches at 9 bases. The receptor was derived from a man in his forties or fifties who had recovered from COVID-19. Material for sequencing was PBMCs or T cells enriched from blood (not recorded which). The CDR3 coding sequence is TGTGCCAGCAGCTTTGGGGACAGGGACTATGGCTACACCTTC. This translates into CASSFGDRDYGYTF.